The 29 T cell receptor beta chains presented below share a single source sample, sequenced in a study of blood T cell repertoires in COVID-19. Sequencing was performed with immunoSEQ multiplex PCR; in TCRdb, only in-frame clones are kept and a portion is missing. Of some 180,000 clones listed, around 81% were seen once; the top ten hold 10% to 15%. The sample was peripheral blood. These receptors came from a woman of 80 years or more with COVID-19, enrolled during active disease.

V usage is TRBV10-3 and J usage is TRBJ2-2, with 8 bases lining up with TRBD1. The junction had 8 bases not matched to a gene; V was cut back by 2 bases and J by 6 bases. CDR1 and CDR2 (germline): ENHRY, SYGVKD. This CDR3 region has 16 residues. Here the CDR3 DNA reads TGTGCCATCAGTGAGACAGGACAGGGTAGTGCCGGGGAGCTGTTTTTT. Translated: CAISETGQGSAGELFF.

This clone came up once. This chain connects TRBV3-1 (or the pseudogene TRBV3-2) to TRBJ1-3, with D possibly matching TRBD1 (5 bases). The germline gives CDR1 LGHDT, CDR2 YNNKEL (reference sequence). V was cut by 2 bases and J by 4 bases, with 9 bases left in between. There are 14 residues in the CDR3. The CDR3 region has the DNA TGTGCCAGCAGCCAACCAGGGTACGGAAACACCATATATTTT. This gives the protein CASSQPGYGNTIYF.

This clone was seen only once. The chain joins TRBV2 to TRBJ1-4; D not resolved. Germline V gene lookup returns CDR1 SNHLY and CDR2 FYNNEI. The CDR3 is 16 amino acids. Trimming took 7 bases from V and 1 from J, leaving 16 bases between them. The CDR3 sequence is CASTPLLAGTNEKLFF. The CDR3 region has the DNA TGTGCCAGCACCCCTTTGTTGGCAGGAACTAATGAAAAACTGTTTTTT. The complete variable domain, with remaining parts taken from reference TRBV2 and TRBJ1-4, reads EPEVTQTPSHQVTQMGQEVILRCVPISNHLYFYWYRQILGQKVEFLVSFYNNEISEKSEIFDDQFSVERPDGSNFTLKIRSTKLEDSAMYFCASTPLLAGTNEKLFFGSGTQLSVL.

The chain is built from TRBV19 and TRBJ2-7, with TRBD1 as a possible D gene (5 bases). The CDR3 spans 14 residues. V shed 5 bases and J shed 3 bases, with 14 bases lying between them. Germline V gene sequence: CDR1 LNHDA, CDR2 SQIVND (reference sequence). In DNA, the CDR3 is TGTGCCAGTAGTCGGCAGGGCGGTAGCTACGAGCAGTACTTC. It specifies CASSRQGGSYEQYF. The complete variable domain, with remaining parts taken from reference TRBV19 and TRBJ2-7, reads DGGITQSPKYLFRKEGQNVTLSCEQNLNHDAMYWYRQDPGQGLRLIYYSQIVNDFQKGDIAEGYSVSREKKESFPLTVTSAQKNPTAFYLCASSRQGGSYEQYFGPGTRLTVT.

This clone was seen a handful of times. The gene calls are TRBV7-2 and TRBJ2-5, with D hard to call. The CDR3 is 16 amino acids. V lost 1 base, J lost 2 bases, and 14 bases lay in between. Germline lookup yields CDR1 SGHTA and CDR2 FQGNSA. The CDR3 loop reads CASSLGSRSGQETQYF. The CDR3 nucleotides read TGTGCCAGCAGCTTAGGGTCCCGGTCAGGACAAGAGACCCAGTACTTC.

V usage is TRBV2 and J usage is TRBJ1-4; possible D gene TRBD1, 6 bases. V lost 5 bases to trimming and J lost 0 bases, with 10 bases between them. Germline values: CDR1 SNHLY, CDR2 FYNNEI. The length of the CDR3 is 15 residues. The CDR3 DNA sequence: TGTGCCAGCAGTCGACAGGCACCAACTAATGAAAAACTGTTTTTT. Its translation: CASSRQAPTNEKLFF.

The chain uses TRBV11-3 and TRBJ2-2, with D possibly matching TRBD1 (7 bases). Trimming took off 5 bases at V and 5 bases at J, with 15 bases between the two ends. CDR3 length equals 15 residues. Germline CDR1 is SGHNT and CDR2 is YENEEA. The CDR3 reads CASSHNRGGTGELFF. CDR3 sequence (DNA): TGTGCCAGCAGCCACAACAGGGGAGGTACCGGGGAGCTGTTTTTT.

This chain uses TRBV28 with TRBJ2-7; the D gene is possibly TRBD2 (6 bases). V was cut by 1 base and J by 4 bases, with 17 bases left in between. The CDR3 runs 16 residues. Germline CDR1 and CDR2: MDHEN and SYDVKM. The CDR3 loop is CASSLSPTGDIYEQYF. CDR3 in DNA: TGTGCCAGCAGTTTATCCCCTACGGGAGATATTTACGAGCAGTACTTC. Combining the CDR3 with reference TRBV28 and TRBJ2-7 gives the whole variable domain DVKVTQSSRYLVKRTGEKVFLECVQDMDHENMFWYRQDPGLGLRLIYFSYDVKMKEKGDIPEGYSVSREKKERFSLILESASTNQTSMYLCASSLSPTGDIYEQYFGPGTRLTVT.

The V call is TRBV11-3, the J call TRBJ1-2, with D possibly matching TRBD1 (5 bases). CDR1 SGHNT and CDR2 YENEEA come from the germline V gene. The CDR3 totals 14 residues. Trimming took 4 bases from V and 3 from J, leaving 12 bases between them. CDR3 sequence reads: CASSSDRAHYGYTF. CDR3 in DNA: TGTGCCAGCAGCTCCGACAGAGCCCACTATGGCTACACCTTC.

This chain connects TRBV7-2 to TRBJ2-1; TRBD1 is a possible D gene (5 bases). Per germline, CDR1 SGHTA and CDR2 FQGNSA. This CDR3 has 15 amino acids. Trimming took off 1 base at V and 4 bases at J, with 11 bases between the two ends. The CDR3 nucleotides are TGTGCCAGCAGCTTAGGTCCAGGGCAGTACAATGAGCAGTTCTTC. This encodes CASSLGPGQYNEQFF.

This clone was seen only a few times. J is TRBJ2-7 and V is TRBV6-1; TRBD2 matches 11 bases. There are 15 residues in the CDR3. Germline assignment: CDR1 MNHNS and CDR2 SASEGT. The ends lost 3 bases at V and 2 bases at J; junction bases unmatched: 3. CDR3 DNA: TGTGCCAGCAGTGACGGGACTAGCGGCCCCTACGAGCAGTACTTC. Its protein is CASSDGTSGPYEQYF.

V usage is TRBV20-1 and J usage is TRBJ2-1; 8 nucleotides line up with TRBD1. With 3 bases clipped from V and 9 bases from J, the junction kept 4 bases outside the gene matches. Germline loops: CDR1 DFQATT, CDR2 SNEGSKA (reference sequence). The CDR3 length is 12 residues. CDR3 region: CSASRTGSEQFF. CDR3 bases: TGCAGTGCTAGTCGGACAGGGAGTGAGCAGTTCTTC.

The rearrangement joins TRBV28 to TRBJ2-4, with a tentative D call TRBD2 (6 bases). The V end was cut by 4 bases, the J end by 0 bases, with 13 bases between. Germline CDR1 is MDHEN and CDR2 is SYDVKM. This CDR3 has 16 residues. In nucleotides, the CDR3 is TGTGCCAGCAGTTCCACGGACTACCTAGCCAAAAACATTCAGTACTTC. It codes for CASSSTDYLAKNIQYF.

The CDR3 is CASSDRPTDTQYF. CDR3 in DNA: TGTGCCAGCAGTGACAGACCCACAGATACGCAGTATTTT. The chain recombines TRBV28 with TRBJ2-3; possible D gene TRBD1, 5 bases. The germline CDR1 and CDR2 sequences are MDHEN and SYDVKM. Trimming cost V 5 bases and J 2 bases, with 8 bases left between them. The CDR3 has 13 residues. Using reference TRBV28 and TRBJ2-3 for the parts outside the CDR3, the full variable domain is DVKVTQSSRYLVKRTGEKVFLECVQDMDHENMFWYRQDPGLGLRLIYFSYDVKMKEKGDIPEGYSVSREKKERFSLILESASTNQTSMYLCASSDRPTDTQYFGPGTRLTVL.

The chain joins TRBV10-3 to TRBJ1-4, with TRBD1 matching 9 bases. This CDR3 is 14 amino acids long. Germline V CDR1 and CDR2: ENHRY, SYGVKD. Germline trimming cut 1 base from V and 8 bases from J; bases unmatched to any gene: 2. CDR3 region: CAISEWDRDEKLFF. The CDR3 coding sequence is TGTGCCATCAGTGAGTGGGACAGGGACGAAAAACTGTTTTTT.

V and J are TRBV3-1 (or the pseudogene TRBV3-2) and TRBJ2-2; 9 nucleotides match TRBD2. The CDR3 has 19 residues. The junction had 10 bases not matched to a gene; V was cut back by 1 base and J by 1 base. CDR1 LGHDT and CDR2 YNNKEL come from the germline V gene (reference sequence). Written as DNA, the CDR3 is TGTGCCAGCAGCCAAGTTATAGGTGGAGCGGGAGGGAACACCGGGGAGCTGTTTTTT. Translating it yields CASSQVIGGAGGNTGELFF.

The chain joins TRBV30 to TRBJ1-6; D remains unclear. Per germline, CDR1 GTSNPN and CDR2 SVGIG (reference sequence). V lost 3 bases and J 5 bases, leaving 5 bases between the germline ends. The CDR3 spans 12 residues. The CDR3 DNA sequence: TGTGCCTGGAGAGCAAATAATTCACCCCTCCACTTT. Its translation: CAWRANNSPLHF.

The genes are TRBV3-1 (or the pseudogene TRBV3-2) and TRBJ2-3; 7 nucleotides line up with TRBD2. The V and J ends lost 2 bases and 12 bases, in that order; junction bases with no gene match: 8. Germline loops: CDR1 LGHDT, CDR2 YNNKEL (reference sequence). This CDR3 contains 13 residues. CDR3 in DNA: TGTGCCAGCAGCCAAAATACTGGCGGGGGACAGTATTTT. It is translated as CASSQNTGGGQYF.

The chain couples TRBV14 to TRBJ2-1, with a weak D call TRBD1 (5 bases). V lost 5 bases and J lost 9, with 11 bases in between. Germline CDR1 is SGHDN and CDR2 is FVKESK. CDR3 length: 12 amino acids. The CDR3 coding sequence is TGTGCCAGCAGCAGGGGCTGGAGTGAGCAGTTCTTC. This codes for CASSRGWSEQFF.

The count of this clone is one. The chain is built from TRBV21-1 and TRBJ2-7; the table's D gene call, TRBD2, was not cross checked with the DNA. TRBV21-1 is assigned pseudogene status. This CDR3 region has 14 residues. This chain's CDR3 is CASLRRWRVHEQYF. As DNA, the CDR3 is TGTGCCAGCCTCAGACGGTGGCGGGTCCACGAGCAGTACTTC.

The chain has TRBV5-1 and TRBJ2-1; D not resolved. CDR3 size: 15 residues. Germline V gene sequence: CDR1 SGHRS, CDR2 YFSETQ. V lost 0 bases, J lost 1 base, and 8 bases lay in between. CDR3 sequence reads: CASSLETGSYNEQFF. The DNA of the CDR3 is TGCGCCAGCAGCTTGGAGACTGGTTCCTACAATGAGCAGTTCTTC.

The CDR3 DNA reads TGCGCCAGCAGCCAAGATCCCGACTTCTACAATGAGCAGTTCTTC. Translated, it gives CASSQDPDFYNEQFF. V is TRBV4-1 and J is TRBJ2-1, with unresolved D. The V gene lost 0 bases and the J gene lost 3 bases, with 9 bases spanning the gap. This CDR3 comprises 15 residues. Per germline, CDR1 MGHRA and CDR2 YSYEKL.

The J gene is TRBJ1-2, the V gene TRBV5-4, with a possible D match to TRBD1 (6 bases). The V end was cut by 3 bases, the J end by 13 bases, with 13 bases between. Germline V gene data show CDR1 as SGHNT and CDR2 as YYREEE (reference sequence). The CDR3 contains 11 residues. The CDR3 spells CASSSTGHTTF. The CDR3 DNA is TGTGCCAGCAGCTCCACAGGGCATACCACCTTC.

This clone was found many times. V is TRBV28 and J is TRBJ2-7, with 9 bases lining up with TRBD1. CDR1 and CDR2 from the germline V gene are MDHEN and SYDVKM. V was clipped by 6 bases and J by 7 bases; unmatched bases: 13. The CDR3 is made up of 15 amino acids. CDR3 in amino acids: CASSSGDRGVGEQYF. In DNA, the CDR3 is TGTGCCAGCAGCTCCGGAGACAGGGGGGTAGGGGAGCAGTACTTC.

The chain is built from TRBV7-9 and TRBJ1-2, with 7 positions matching TRBD1. The CDR3 has 13 residues. In germline, CDR1 is SEHNR, CDR2 FQNEAQ (reference sequence). Trimming took 4 bases from V and 6 from J; bases not matched to a gene: 5. The CDR3, as DNA: TGTGCCAGCAGCTCAGGGGGGATCAATGGCTACACCTTC. This codes for CASSSGGINGYTF. Looking up the rest from reference TRBV7-9 and TRBJ1-2 gives the full variable domain: DTGVSQNPRHKITKRGQNVTFRCDPISEHNRLYWYRQTLGQGPEFLTYFQNEAQLEKSRLLSDRFSAERPKGSFSTLEIQRTEQGDSAMYLCASSSGGINGYTFGSGTRLTVV.

The chain carries TRBV9 and TRBJ1-2, with D uncertain. V was cut by 0 bases and J by 4 bases, with 13 bases left in between. This CDR3 comprises 15 residues. Germline V gene data show CDR1 as SGDLS and CDR2 as YYNGEE. CDR3 bases: TGTGCCAGCAGCGTAGGAATTGGCCCATCCTATGGCTACACCTTC. It specifies CASSVGIGPSYGYTF.

This chain links TRBV15 with TRBJ1-6; 7 bases are a match to TRBD1. Germline CDR1 is LNHNV and CDR2 is YYDKDF (reference sequence). The CDR3 has 13 amino acids. V was clipped by 5 bases and J by 11 bases; unmatched bases: 6. CDR3 DNA: TGTGCCACCAGCCCCGACAGGGTGACACCCCTCCACTTT. Protein sequence: CATSPDRVTPLHF.

In regard to this clone: This specimen includes other DNA sequences encoding the same CDR3. V is TRBV18 and J is TRBJ2-1; 10 bases are shared with TRBD2. The CDR3 is 15 amino acids. Germline CDR1 is KGHSH and CDR2 is LQKENI. Germline trimming cut 0 bases from V and 6 bases from J; bases unmatched to any gene: 2. The CDR3 nucleotides read TGTGCCAGCTCACCACCTTTAGCGGGGGGCAATGAGCAGTTCTTC. Protein sequence: CASSPPLAGGNEQFF.

The chain uses TRBV19 and TRBJ1-4; 8 bases align to TRBD1. V gave up 0 bases and J gave up 11 bases; unmatched junction bases: 17. In germline, CDR1 is LNHDA, CDR2 SQIVND (reference sequence). The CDR3 is 18 residues long. The DNA of the CDR3 is TGTGCCAGTAGTATAGAACGGGGCCGCGACAGGGGCCTGGGGAAACTGTTTTTT. Translating it yields CASSIERGRDRGLGKLFF.